These 21 T cell receptor beta chains share one sample of origin, sequenced in a study of beta chain features in type 1 diabetes (dated by TCRdb to between 2017 and 2018). Overall study outcomes, separate from this receptor: Type 1 diabetes patients showed a moderate but significant shortening of TCRB CDR3 length in all four CD4+ subsets.

These receptors are not linked to any known antigen. The library came from the immunoSEQ multiplex PCR assay. The entire isolated RNA was reverse transcribed using the High Capacity cDNA Reverse Transcription Kit, and thus expressed TCRB transcripts were sequenced. TCRdb re-hosts the immuneACCESS table, in-frame sequences only. Its copies lack some clones; in the studies checked, an unresolved V gene accounts for under half of them, and the cause for the rest is not known. Within this sample are approximately 41,000 clones, with approximately 62% of them counted one time only. The ten largest clones capture more than 1.5% of the sample. Sequencing was done on a sample of Tregs from blood. The cell subset or site label on this specimen signifies: regulatory CD4+ T cells. The receptors shown here come from a young man with type 1 diabetes. Some clones in this sample may be carry-over from other donors' samples.

Comments on this clone: The junction does not match germline at one end; this may be a read error. Other DNA sequences in the same sample also yield this CDR3. The rearrangement joins TRBV5-1 to TRBJ1-2; 11 bases line up with TRBD1. Germline loops: CDR1 SGHRS, CDR2 YFSETQ. CDR3 length: 17 amino acids. CDR3 DNA sequence: TGCGCCAGCAGCCCGACTTCGGACAGGGGGCGCCGATATGGCTATACCTTC. It encodes CASSPTSDRGRRYGYTF.

The chain recombines TRBV7-2 with TRBJ1-1; D not resolved. CDR3 size: 15 residues. Germline CDR1 SGHTA, CDR2 FQGNSA. V gave up 1 base and J gave up 3 bases, with 12 bases separating them. The CDR3 spells CASSLVWGADTEAFF. The CDR3 coding sequence is TGTGCCAGCAGCTTAGTTTGGGGAGCGGACACTGAAGCTTTCTTT.

The chain recombines TRBV6-4 with TRBJ2-7; 12 bases align to TRBD1. V shed 6 bases, J shed 4 bases, and the junction held 4 bases outside the gene matches. The length of the CDR3 is 14 residues. Germline CDR1 and CDR2: MRHNA and SNTAGT. This chain's CDR3 is CASRGTGGIYEQYF. The CDR3 DNA sequence: TGTGCCAGCAGGGGGACAGGGGGCATATACGAGCAGTACTTC.

The sample holds a few counts of this clone. At one end the junction does not follow the germline gene, possibly because of a read error. The chain has TRBV7-7 and TRBJ2-3; weak D call: TRBD1 (6 bases). Germline V CDR1 and CDR2: SSHAT, FNYEAQ (reference sequence). CDR3 length equals 14 residues. CDR3 DNA sequence: TGTGCTAGCAGCTTAGGACAGTCCACAGATACGCAGTATTTT. Amino acid sequence: CASSLGQSTDTQYF.

This clone was found a few times. The rearrangement uses TRBV7-2 and TRBJ1-5; D is possibly TRBD1 (6 bases). The CDR3 is 15 amino acids. The V end lost 1 base, the J end lost 5 bases, and 12 bases lay between the germline ends. Germline V CDR1 and CDR2: SGHTA, FQGNSA. The CDR3: CASSLGVGQYQPQHF. The CDR3 nucleotides are TGTGCCAGCAGCTTAGGGGTTGGACAGTATCAGCCCCAGCATTTT. The full variable domain, in which reference TRBV7-2 and TRBJ1-5 provide the parts outside the CDR3, is GAGVSQSPSNKVTEKGKDVELRCDPISGHTALYWYRQSLGQGLEFLIYFQGNSAPDKSGLPSDRFSAERTGGSVSTLTIQRTQQEDSAVYLCASSLGVGQYQPQHFGDGTRLSIL.

The rearrangement joins TRBV4-3 to TRBJ1-2; D unresolved. Germline V lookup: CDR1 LGHNA, CDR2 YSLEER. CDR3 size: 16 residues. Trimming stripped 1 base from V and 5 bases from J, with 17 bases between. CDR3 nucleotides: TGCGCCAGCAGCCAAGTCGGTGGCGCGGGTTTATATGGCTACACCTTC. Translated: CASSQVGGAGLYGYTF.

The J gene is TRBJ1-5, the V gene TRBV2; tentative D call: TRBD1 (6 bases). The CDR3 runs to 16 residues. V lost 5 bases and J lost 5, with 19 bases in between. In germline, CDR1 is SNHLY, CDR2 FYNNEI. The CDR3 loop is CASSHTETGRDQPQHF. The CDR3 nucleotides read TGTGCCAGCAGTCACACCGAGACAGGACGAGATCAGCCCCAGCATTTT. Supplemented by reference TRBV2 and TRBJ1-5, the full variable domain reads EPEVTQTPSHQVTQMGQEVILRCVPISNHLYFYWYRQILGQKVEFLVSFYNNEISEKSEIFDDQFSVERPDGSNFTLKIRSTKLEDSAMYFCASSHTETGRDQPQHFGDGTRLSIL.

This chain links TRBV4-1 with TRBJ2-6; TRBD2 agrees at 10 bases. Germline lookup yields CDR1 MGHRA and CDR2 YSYEKL. CDR3 size: 22 residues. The trim removed 4 bases at V and 1 base at J, leaving 19 bases unmatched. CDR3 amino acids: CASSRKPLASGRIESGANVLTF. In DNA, the CDR3 is TGCGCCAGCAGCCGAAAGCCTTTAGCTAGCGGGAGAATAGAGTCTGGGGCCAACGTCCTGACTTTC.

In regard to this clone: At the DNA level, this CDR3 is encoded by other sequences in the same sample as well. V gene TRBV5-4 combines with J gene TRBJ2-7; TRBD1 matches at 9 bases. The V gene end was trimmed by 0 bases and the J gene end by 5 bases; junction bases not matched to a gene: 3. Germline CDR1 is SGHNT and CDR2 is YYREEE (reference sequence). CDR3 length equals 14 residues. In DNA form, the CDR3 reads TGTGCCAGCAGCTTGGGGGGACAGGGTCACGAGCAGTACTTC. Translating it yields CASSLGGQGHEQYF. Looking up the rest from reference TRBV5-4 and TRBJ2-7 gives the full variable domain: ETGVTQSPTHLIKTRGQQVTLRCSSQSGHNTVSWYQQALGQGPQFIFQYYREEENGRGNFPPRFSGLQFPNYSSELNVNALELDDSALYLCASSLGGQGHEQYFGPGTRLTVT.

The CDR3 DNA reads as TGTGCCAGCAGGACGACTAGCGGGGAGACCTACGAGCAGTACTTC. This translates into CASRTTSGETYEQYF. V usage is TRBV6-5 and J usage is TRBJ2-7; 11 bases fit TRBD2. The V gene end was trimmed by 6 bases and the J gene end by 2 bases; junction bases not matched to a gene: 6. In germline, CDR1 is MNHEY, CDR2 SVGAGI. The CDR3 length is 15 residues.

The CDR3 sequence: CASSLDRNNEQFF. In DNA, the CDR3 is TGTGCCAGCAGCTTGGACAGGAACAATGAGCAGTTCTTC. This rearrangement joins TRBV5-4 to TRBJ2-1, with TRBD1 as a possible D gene (5 bases). The V and J ends lost 0 bases and 5 bases respectively, with 6 bases between them. The CDR3 is made up of 13 amino acids. CDR1 SGHNT and CDR2 YYREEE come from the germline V gene (reference sequence).

The chain is built from TRBV6-6 and TRBJ1-5; D is perhaps TRBD1 (5 bases). Per germline, CDR1 MNHNY and CDR2 SVGAGI (reference sequence). V shed 7 bases and J shed 6 bases, with 19 bases lying between them. The CDR3 consists of 15 residues. CDR3 coding DNA: TGTGCCAGCACCTCGCAGGGCAGAGGCAGTCAGCCCCAGCATTTT. Its protein is CASTSQGRGSQPQHF.

This clone was seen only a few times. The chain uses TRBV7-9 and TRBJ1-2; D is ambiguous. Looked up from germline, CDR1 is SEHNR and CDR2 is FQNEAQ (reference sequence). The CDR3 contains 13 residues. Deletions cut 3 bases from V and 6 bases from J, with 11 bases between. This chain's CDR3 is CASSFSGVNGYTF. In DNA form, the CDR3 reads TGTGCCAGCAGCTTTTCCGGGGTTAATGGCTACACCTTC.

There are a few counts of this clone. V usage is TRBV29-1 and J usage is TRBJ2-3; D is uncertain. V was pared by 2 bases and J by 0 bases, with 9 bases between. The germline V gene has CDR1 SQVTM and CDR2 ANQGSEA. This CDR3 contains 14 residues. For the CDR3, the DNA is TGCAGCGTTGAAATTATGGGCAGCACAGATACGCAGTATTTT. It yields the protein CSVEIMGSTDTQYF.

The V call is TRBV7-8, the J call TRBJ1-2, with D unresolved. CDR1 and CDR2 from the germline V gene are SGHVS and FQNEAQ. This CDR3 region has 12 residues. The V end was cut by 4 bases, the J end by 8 bases, with 11 bases between. CDR3 in DNA: TGTGCCAGCAGCTCCTCGGGTCGCGGCTACACCTTC. It encodes CASSSSGRGYTF. Based on the CDR3 plus reference TRBV7-8 and TRBJ1-2, the full variable domain is GAGVSQSPRYKVAKRGQDVALRCDPISGHVSLFWYQQALGQGPEFLTYFQNEAQLDKSGLPSDRFFAERPEGSVSTLKIQRTQQEDSAVYLCASSSSGRGYTFGSGTRLTVV.

V usage is TRBV5-4 and J usage is TRBJ2-1, with 8 bases identical to TRBD2. Germline CDR1 reads SGHNT; CDR2 reads YYREEE (reference sequence). Trimming removed 4 bases from V and 7 bases from J; junction bases left unmatched: 10. CDR3 length: 15 residues. CDR3 sequence reads: CASSPHGGVMNEQFF. Here the CDR3 DNA reads TGTGCCAGCAGCCCTCACGGGGGGGTTATGAATGAGCAGTTCTTC.

This chain uses TRBV5-6 with TRBJ2-5, with D tentatively TRBD1 (7 bases). The J call may be in error: the DNA end matches TRBJ2-7 better. This CDR3 contains 15 residues. Germline CDR1 and CDR2: SGHDT and YYEEEE. This chain's CDR3 is CASSLGGTVTYEQYF. In DNA, the CDR3 is TGTGCCAGCAGCTTGGGCGGGACAGTCACTTACGAGCAGTACTTC.

The V gene is TRBV7-8, the J gene TRBJ2-7; 8 bases are shared with TRBD1. This CDR3 spans 14 amino acids. The germline CDR1 and CDR2 sequences are SGHVS and FQNEAQ. V dropped 4 bases and J dropped 6; count of bases not matched to a gene: 8. CDR3 sequence: CASSSQGVVTEQYF. The CDR3 bases are TGTGCCAGCAGCTCACAGGGGGTAGTAACCGAGCAGTACTTC.

This clone has only a few counts. The chain joins TRBV5-1 to TRBJ2-1, with 10 bases aligning to TRBD2. The CDR3 is 13 residues long. The V gene end was trimmed by 3 bases and the J gene end by 7 bases; junction bases not matched to a gene: 1. Looked up from germline, CDR1 is SGHRS and CDR2 is YFSETQ. CDR3 in amino acids: CASSSGLANEQFF. The CDR3 region has the DNA TGCGCCAGCAGCTCGGGACTAGCGAATGAGCAGTTCTTC.

This clone came up a few times. The chain combines TRBV18 with TRBJ1-1; a weak D match, TRBD1 (5 bases). CDR3 size: 14 residues. Germline CDR1 reads KGHSH; CDR2 reads LQKENI. Trimming shortened V by 2 bases and J by 3 bases, and 10 bases separated the two germline ends. Here the CDR3 reads CASSPRGGDTEAFF. CDR3 DNA sequence: TGTGCCAGCTCACCAAGGGGTGGGGACACTGAAGCTTTCTTT.

This clone was counted only a few times. The rearrangement uses TRBV7-2 and TRBJ2-3; D may be TRBD2 (7 bases). Trimming shortened V by 1 base and J by 5 bases, and 10 bases separated the two germline ends. This CDR3 spans 14 amino acids. Germline V lookup: CDR1 SGHTA, CDR2 FQGNSA. The CDR3 loop is CASSLGGGRDTQYF. In DNA, the CDR3 is TGTGCCAGCAGCTTAGGCGGGGGCCGAGATACGCAGTATTTT.